This TCR beta chain derives from a study of human thymus T cells (dated by TCRdb to 2018 to 2021). Turning to the overall study: TCR alpha and beta repertoires from under 10 infant thymus samples and four related peripheral blood samples were characterized in the study. The cohort included about six male and two female infants, with donor ages spanning 7 to 244 days.

The study at large found these results: On average, roughly 800,000 unique TCRB clonotypes were obtained from thymus samples, compared with 65,000 to 90,000 from blood samples. Usage of V and J gene segments appeared to be biased in both the thymic and the peripheral blood repertoires.

Spanning cysteine to phenylalanine, the CDR3 consists of 14 amino acids. Here the CDR3 DNA is all that survives: 42 bases in frame from base 1. V and J lose 2 bases and 4 bases, and a span of 9 bases separates them. Reading the germline V gene gives CDR1 LGHNA and CDR2 YSLEER. Donors were immunologically healthy infants undergoing open corrective cardiac surgery for congenital heart defects in Finland. During surgery, a small about 0.5-1 mL aliquot of peripheral blood was collected from four of the eight donors. Instead of starting from a fixed cell number, genomic DNA extraction from blood samples used all available leukocytes. ACK lysis buffer was used to remove erythrocytes from the blood, and the remaining leukocytes were kept as pellets at -70 degrees C. A QIAsymphony instrument was used to extract genomic DNA from the frozen cell pellets. Using the immunoSEQ multiplex PCR assay, the TCRB and TCRAD loci were amplified from a standardized quantity of quality-controlled genomic DNA. The V(D)J region was spanned by amplicons of a length sufficient to cover the CDR3 and to identify V and J genes. Through the commercial immunoSEQ service, the amplicons were sequenced on an Illumina platform. In the paper's pipeline: Corrections for primer bias and sequencing errors followed previously described methods, while TCRAD and TCRB definitions were based on the IMGT database. Analysis of the repertoires was done with immunoSEQ Analyzer 3.0 and VDJTools and included basic statistics, V/J segment usage, diversity estimates, rarefaction and pairwise overlap. Chao1, ChaoE, Efron-Thisted, Shannon and inverse Simpson indices were used to estimate diversity, which was also estimated on datasets down-sampled to the smallest sample. Repertoire overlap was assessed by strict matching of CDR3 nucleotide sequence, V gene and J gene, and clustering was done by Jaccard-based multidimensional scaling. The immuneACCESS repertoire file appears here via TCRdb, limited to in-frame rearrangements. These files lack a portion of the clones; in checked studies, under half of the deficit traces to unresolved V genes, and the cause of the others is not known. That table gives V, J and clone size, and the DNA gave D and trimming. The sample includes tens of thousands of clones, with approximately 93% observed a single time. Around 5.9% of the sample is in the top ten clones.

To note about this clone: Its antigen specificity is not known. Base qualities are missing; no much larger clone stands one base away.

The chain links TRBV4-3 with TRBJ1-5; the D gene assignment is ambiguous. The receptor was isolated from a boy in the first two years of life with a congenital heart defect but otherwise immunologically healthy. Sequenced: blood. The nucleotide sequence is TGCGCCAGCAGCCAAAGGATGGGTAATCAGCCCCAGCATTTT. Its protein product is CASSQRMGNQPQHF.